The TCR beta chain described here comes from a study of T-cell memory formation after mild COVID-19. This CDR3 has 15 residues. TCRdb ran MiXCR on the 5' RACE reads and lists one entry per CDR3 protein. The top ten clones hold more than 35% of a sample with about 82,000 distinct CDR3 sequences, roughly 12% of them seen once. This clonotype was picked up a small number of times. The source material was PBMCs or a T cell subset sorted from them (not recorded which). The receptor comes from a man aged 18 to 29 who had mild COVID-19 (a few samples of this study predate the infection). Cell type and time point are not known. This chain joins TRBV21-1 and TRBJ2-3; no check of the table's D call, TRBD2, against the DNA was made. TRBV21-1 is assigned pseudogene status. The CDR3: CASSGTSGGPDTQYF. The CDR3 bases are TGTGCCAGCAGCGGGACTAGCGGGGGCCCAGATACGCAGTATTTT.